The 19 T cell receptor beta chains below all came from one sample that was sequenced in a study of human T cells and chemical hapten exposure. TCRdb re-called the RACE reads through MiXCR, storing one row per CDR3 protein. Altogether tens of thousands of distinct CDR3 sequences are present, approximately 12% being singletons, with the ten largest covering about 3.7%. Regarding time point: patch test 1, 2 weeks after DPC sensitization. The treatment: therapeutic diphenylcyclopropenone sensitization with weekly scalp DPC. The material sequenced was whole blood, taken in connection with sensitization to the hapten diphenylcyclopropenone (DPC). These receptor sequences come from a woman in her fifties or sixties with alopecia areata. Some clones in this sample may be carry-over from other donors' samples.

The CDR3 DNA is TGTGCCAGTAGCAACCAGCGTACGCAGTATTTT. It codes for CASSNQRTQYF. The chain recombines TRBV19 with TRBJ2-3; D gene uncertain. With 6 bases removed from V and 8 bases from J, the gap between germline ends came to 9 bases. Germline V gene data show CDR1 as LNHDA and CDR2 as SQIVND (reference sequence). CDR3 length: 11 residues.

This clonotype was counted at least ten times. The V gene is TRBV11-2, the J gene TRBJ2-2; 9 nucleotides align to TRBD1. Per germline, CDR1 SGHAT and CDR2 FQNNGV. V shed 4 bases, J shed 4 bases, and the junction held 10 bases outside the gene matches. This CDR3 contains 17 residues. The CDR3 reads CASSSLTGGPSTGELFF. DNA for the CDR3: TGTGCCAGCAGCTCCTTGACAGGGGGGCCCAGCACCGGGGAGCTGTTTTTT.

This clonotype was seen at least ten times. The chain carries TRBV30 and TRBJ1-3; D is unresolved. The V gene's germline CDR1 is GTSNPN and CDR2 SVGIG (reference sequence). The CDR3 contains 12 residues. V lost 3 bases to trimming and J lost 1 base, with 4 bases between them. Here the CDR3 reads CAWRGSGNTIYF. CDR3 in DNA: TGTGCCTGGAGAGGGTCTGGAAACACCATATATTTT.

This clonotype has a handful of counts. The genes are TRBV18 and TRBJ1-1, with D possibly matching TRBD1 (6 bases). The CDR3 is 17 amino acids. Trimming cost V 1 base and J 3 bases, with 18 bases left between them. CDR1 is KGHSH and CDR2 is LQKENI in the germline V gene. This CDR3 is CASSPREQGTGDTEAFF. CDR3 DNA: TGTGCCAGCTCACCACGGGAACAGGGCACGGGGGACACTGAAGCTTTCTTT.

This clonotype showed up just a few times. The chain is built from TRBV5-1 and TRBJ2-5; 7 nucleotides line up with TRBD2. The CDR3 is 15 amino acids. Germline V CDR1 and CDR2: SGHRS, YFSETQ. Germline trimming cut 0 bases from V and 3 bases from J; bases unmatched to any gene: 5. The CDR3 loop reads CASSLVAGTKETQYF. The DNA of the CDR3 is TGCGCCAGCAGCTTGGTAGCCGGGACTAAAGAGACCCAGTACTTC.

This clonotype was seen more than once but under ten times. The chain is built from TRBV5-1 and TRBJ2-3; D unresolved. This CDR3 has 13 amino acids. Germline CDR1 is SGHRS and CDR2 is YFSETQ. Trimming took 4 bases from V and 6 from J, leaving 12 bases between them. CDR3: CASSTGRGDTQYF. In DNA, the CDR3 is TGCGCCAGCAGCACCGGCCGTGGCGATACGCAGTATTTT.

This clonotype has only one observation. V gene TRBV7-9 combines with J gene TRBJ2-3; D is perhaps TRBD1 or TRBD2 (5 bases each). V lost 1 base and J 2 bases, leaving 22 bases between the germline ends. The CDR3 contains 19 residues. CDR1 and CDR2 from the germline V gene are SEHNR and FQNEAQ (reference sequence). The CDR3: CASSLVLLRDHGDTDTQYF. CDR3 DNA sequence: TGTGCCAGCAGCTTAGTGCTTCTCCGGGACCACGGAGACACAGATACGCAGTATTTT.

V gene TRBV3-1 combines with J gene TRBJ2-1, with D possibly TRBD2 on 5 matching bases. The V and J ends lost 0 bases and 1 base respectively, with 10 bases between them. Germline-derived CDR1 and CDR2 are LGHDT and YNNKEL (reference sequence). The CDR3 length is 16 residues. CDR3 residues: CASSQDRGLSYNEQFF. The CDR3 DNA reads TGTGCCAGCAGCCAAGATCGAGGGTTGTCCTACAATGAGCAGTTCTTC.

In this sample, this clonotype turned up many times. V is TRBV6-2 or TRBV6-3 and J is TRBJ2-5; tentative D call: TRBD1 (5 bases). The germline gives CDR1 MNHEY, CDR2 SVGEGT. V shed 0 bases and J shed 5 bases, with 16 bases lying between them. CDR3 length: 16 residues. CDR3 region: CASSYSWQGLGETQYF. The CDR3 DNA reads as TGTGCCAGCAGTTACTCGTGGCAGGGATTAGGTGAGACCCAGTACTTC.

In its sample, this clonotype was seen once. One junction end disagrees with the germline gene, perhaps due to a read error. CDR3 in amino acids: CTSTHLGANVLTF. CDR3 coding DNA: TGTACCAGCACCCATCTTGGGGCCAACGTCCTGACTTTC. The chain recombines TRBV27 with TRBJ2-6; D not resolved. This CDR3 contains 13 residues. Germline CDR1 and CDR2: MNHEY and SMNVEV (reference sequence).

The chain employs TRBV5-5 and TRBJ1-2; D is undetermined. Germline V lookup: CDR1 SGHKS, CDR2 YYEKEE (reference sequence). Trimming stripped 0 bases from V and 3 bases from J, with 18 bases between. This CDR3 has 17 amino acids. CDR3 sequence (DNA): TGTGCCAGCAGCTTGGGTGGAGTTCGGGAAATGGACTATGGCTACACCTTC. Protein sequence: CASSLGGVREMDYGYTF.

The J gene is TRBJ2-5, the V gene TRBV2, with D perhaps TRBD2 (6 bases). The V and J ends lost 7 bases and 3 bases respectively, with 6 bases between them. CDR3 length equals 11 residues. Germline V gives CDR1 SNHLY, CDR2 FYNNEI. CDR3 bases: TGTGCCAGCACGGGGGAAGAGACCCAGTACTTC. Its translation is CASTGEETQYF.

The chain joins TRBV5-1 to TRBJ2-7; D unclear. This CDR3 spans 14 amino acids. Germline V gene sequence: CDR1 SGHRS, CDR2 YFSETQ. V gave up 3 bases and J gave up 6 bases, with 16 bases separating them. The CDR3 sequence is CASSSGANRAEQYF. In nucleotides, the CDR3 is TGCGCCAGCAGCTCCGGAGCGAACAGAGCCGAGCAGTACTTC.

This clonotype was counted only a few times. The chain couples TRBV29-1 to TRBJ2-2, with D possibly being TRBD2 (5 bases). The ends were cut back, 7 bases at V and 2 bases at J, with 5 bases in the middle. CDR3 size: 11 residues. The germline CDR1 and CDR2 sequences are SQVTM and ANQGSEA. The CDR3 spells CSASNTGELFF. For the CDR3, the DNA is TGCAGCGCTAGCAACACCGGGGAGCTGTTTTTT.

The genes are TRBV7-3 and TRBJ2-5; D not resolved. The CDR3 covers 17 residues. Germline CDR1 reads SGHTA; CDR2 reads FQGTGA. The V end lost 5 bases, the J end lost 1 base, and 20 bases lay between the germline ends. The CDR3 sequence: CASSAEPYGSPQETQYF. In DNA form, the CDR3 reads TGTGCCAGCAGCGCGGAGCCCTACGGCAGTCCCCAAGAGACCCAGTACTTC.

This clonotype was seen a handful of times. The CDR3 loop reads CASSQPTRGNEQFF. CDR3 coding DNA: TGCGCCAGCAGCCAACCAACCAGGGGGAATGAGCAGTTCTTC. J is TRBJ2-1 and V is TRBV4-1; TRBD1 matches at 7 bases. V lost 2 bases and J lost 7; bases outside the gene matches: 5. This CDR3 spans 14 amino acids. The V gene's germline CDR1 is MGHRA and CDR2 YSYEKL.

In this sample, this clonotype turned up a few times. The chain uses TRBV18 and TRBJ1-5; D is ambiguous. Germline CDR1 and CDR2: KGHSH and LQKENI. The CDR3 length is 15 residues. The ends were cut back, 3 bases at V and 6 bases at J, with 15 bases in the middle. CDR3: CASSPTSRVGQPQHF. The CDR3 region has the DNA TGTGCCAGCTCACCTACATCTAGGGTAGGTCAGCCCCAGCATTTT.

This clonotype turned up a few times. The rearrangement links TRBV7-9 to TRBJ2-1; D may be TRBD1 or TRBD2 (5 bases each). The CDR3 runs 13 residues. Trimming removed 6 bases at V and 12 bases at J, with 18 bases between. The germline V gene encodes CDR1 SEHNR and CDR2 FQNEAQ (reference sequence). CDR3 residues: CASRPGPGRGQFF. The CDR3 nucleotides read TGTGCCAGCAGGCCAGGGCCGGGGAGAGGGCAGTTCTTC.

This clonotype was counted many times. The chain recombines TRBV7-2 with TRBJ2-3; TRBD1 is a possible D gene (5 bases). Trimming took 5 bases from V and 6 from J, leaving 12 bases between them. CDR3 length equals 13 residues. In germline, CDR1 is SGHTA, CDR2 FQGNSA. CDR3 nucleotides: TGTGCCAGCAGCCCCCGTGGGGCGGATACGCAGTATTTT. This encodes CASSPRGADTQYF.